This is a list of T cell receptor beta chains from one sample in a study of blood T cell repertoires in COVID-19. Produced via immunoSEQ multiplex PCR; TCRdb's table is partial and in-frame only. The repertoire holds approximately 240,000 clones, with approximately 83% as singletons. Sequencing was done on a sample of peripheral blood. These receptors were collected from a woman aged 25 to 39 who had recovered from COVID-19. Both conserved end residues are part of each CDR3. The D gene is left open where the match is weak. The size field is filled for only some rows; it gives once, few, many or a size class.

NA TRBJ1-1 NA TRBV28 CASSLGGARVAFF TGTGCCAGCAGTTTAGGGGGGGCGCGGGTAGCTTTCTTT
NA TRBJ2-3 TRBD2 TRBV12-5 CASAVSGGQDTQYF TGTGCTAGTGCCGTATCGGGAGGGCAAGATACGCAGTATTTT
NA TRBJ1-1 NA TRBV6-5 CASTTVRGNTEAFF TGTGCCAGCACCACCGTCAGGGGTAACACTGAAGCTTTCTTT
NA TRBJ2-7 TRBD2 TRBV20-1 CSASVGLAGYEQYF TGCAGTGCTAGTGTGGGCTTAGCGGGGTACGAGCAGTACTTC
NA TRBJ2-7 NA TRBV28 CASTRGLYEQYF TGTGCCAGCACCAGGGGCCTCTACGAGCAGTACTTC
NA TRBJ1-4 NA TRBV2 CASSVLSEKLFF TGTGCCAGCAGTGTTCTTTCCGAAAAACTGTTTTTT
NA TRBJ2-2 NA TRBV9 CASSVGTGELFF TGTGCCAGCAGCGTAGGGACTGGGGAGCTGTTTTTT
NA TRBJ2-1 TRBD1 TRBV19 CASRGGTGNSYNEQFF TGTGCCAGTAGGGGGGGGACAGGGAATTCCTACAATGAGCAGTTCTTC
few TRBJ2-3 TRBD2 TRBV6-6 CASTSGGAMKDTQYF TGTGCCAGCACCTCGGGGGGAGCTATGAAAGATACGCAGTATTTT
NA TRBJ2-3 NA TRBV25-1 CASSEGKVGGGTDTQYF TGTGCCAGCAGTGAAGGGAAGGTTGGTGGGGGGACAGATACGCAGTATTTT
NA TRBJ1-1 NA TRBV27 CASSLSGSGGYTEAFF TGTGCCAGCAGTTTATCGGGCTCCGGGGGGTACACTGAAGCTTTCTTT
NA TRBJ2-7 NA TRBV7-3 CASSLTIRGDEQYF TGTGCCAGCAGCTTAACGATTCGAGGAGACGAGCAGTACTTC
NA TRBJ2-3 TRBD2 TRBV29-1 CSGETSALTQYF TGCAGCGGGGAGACTAGCGCCCTTACGCAGTATTTT
NA TRBJ1-1 NA TRBV27 CASSTGLETEAFF TGTGCCAGCAGTACAGGGTTGGAAACTGAAGCTTTCTTT
NA TRBJ2-3 NA TRBV28 CASSLPGTGGASGSRLGDTQYF TGTGCCAGCAGTTTACCTGGGACAGGGGGTGCTAGCGGGAGTAGGTTGGGAGATACGCAGTATTTT
NA TRBJ2-5 TRBD1 TRBV10-3 CAISDTFQGAETQYF TGTGCCATCAGTGACACCTTTCAGGGGGCTGAGACCCAGTACTTC
NA TRBJ2-1 NA TRBV7-3 CASSSPLGVSSSYNEQFF TGTGCCAGCAGCTCCCCTCTTGGAGTTTCTAGCTCCTACAATGAGCAGTTCTTC
NA TRBJ2-7 NA TRBV5-1 CASSLDSGEVEQYF TGCGCCAGCAGCTTGGACAGCGGCGAGGTCGAGCAGTACTTC
NA TRBJ2-7 TRBD2 TRBV30 CAWSPSGSSYYEQYF TGTGCCTGGAGTCCTAGCGGGAGCTCATACTACGAGCAGTACTTC
NA TRBJ2-3 NA TRBV7-3 CASSFGDITTDTQYF TGTGCCAGCAGCTTCGGAGATATCACCACAGATACGCAGTATTTT
NA TRBJ1-1 NA TRBV11-1 CASSFVSGSGTEAFF TGTGCCAGCAGCTTTGTTTCAGGGTCGGGCACTGAAGCTTTCTTT
NA TRBJ2-7 NA TRBV5-1 CASSSSEGNEQYF TGCGCCAGCAGCTCGTCGGAGGGAAACGAGCAGTACTTC
once TRBJ1-2 NA TRBV28 CASSWGGQTSNYGYTF TGTGCCAGCAGTTGGGGGGGCCAAACCTCTAACTATGGCTACACCTTC
NA TRBJ1-2 NA TRBV11-2 CASSLTSNYGYTF TGTGCCAGCAGCTTGACATCTAACTATGGCTACACCTTC
NA TRBJ2-3 TRBD2 TRBV24-1 CATSDRGGSSTDTQYF TGTGCCACCAGTGATCGTGGCGGGAGTAGCACAGATACGCAGTATTTT
NA TRBJ1-4 NA TRBV5-1 CASTLDNPDLGKLFF TGCGCCAGCACCTTAGACAACCCCGACCTGGGAAAACTGTTTTTT
NA TRBJ1-5 NA TRBV28 CAGLGAGANQPQHF TGTGCCGGACTCGGGGCAGGGGCGAATCAGCCCCAGCATTTT
NA TRBJ1-2 NA TRBV5-1 CASSWGQGSHYGYTF TGCGCCAGCAGCTGGGGGCAGGGGAGTCACTATGGCTACACCTTC
NA TRBJ2-6 NA TRBV2 CASRVISGANVLTF TGTGCCAGCAGGGTGATTAGCGGGGCCAACGTCCTGACTTTC
NA TRBJ2-3 NA TRBV7-6 CASSPGLPPDTQYF TGTGCCAGCAGCCCTGGACTTCCTCCAGATACGCAGTATTTT
NA TRBJ1-2 NA TRBV6-1 CASSDTGSGYTF TGTGCCAGCAGTGACACAGGGTCTGGCTACACCTTC
NA TRBJ2-1 NA TRBV5-1 CASSLAAVGYNEQFF TGCGCCAGCAGCTTGGCGGCGGTAGGTTACAATGAGCAGTTCTTC
NA TRBJ1-3 NA TRBV2 CASKAIANTIYF TGTGCCAGCAAAGCAATAGCAAACACCATATATTTT
NA TRBJ2-7 NA TRBV24-1 CATSDLEGYEQYF TGTGCCACCAGTGATTTGGAGGGCTACGAGCAGTACTTC
NA TRBJ2-1 TRBD1 TRBV4-1 CASKEGGDSYNEQFF TGCGCCAGCAAAGAAGGGGGCGACTCCTACAATGAGCAGTTCTTC
NA TRBJ1-4 TRBD1 TRBV5-1 CASSPGTGGTEKLFF TGCGCCAGCAGCCCCGGGACAGGGGGCACTGAAAAACTGTTTTTT
NA TRBJ2-7 TRBD1 TRBV5-6 CASSFRQGSYEQYF TGTGCCAGCAGCTTCAGACAGGGGTCCTACGAGCAGTACTTC
NA TRBJ1-4 NA TRBV29-1 CSVGVQGAPNEKLFF TGCAGCGTGGGAGTACAGGGCGCCCCTAATGAAAAACTGTTTTTT
NA TRBJ2-2 TRBD2 TRBV2 CASSWTSGILTGELFF TGTGCCAGCTCTTGGACTAGCGGCATCCTCACCGGGGAGCTGTTTTTT
NA TRBJ1-5 TRBD1 TRBV5-6 CASSFYDRGYQPQHF TGTGCCAGCAGCTTCTACGACAGGGGATATCAGCCCCAGCATTTT
NA TRBJ2-7 TRBD2 TRBV18 CASSPRTSGRDYEQYF TGTGCCAGCTCACCACGGACTAGCGGACGAGACTACGAGCAGTACTTC
NA TRBJ2-1 TRBD2 TRBV5-5 CASSLVGMSGGSSYNEQFF TGTGCCAGCAGCTTGGTCGGTATGTCGGGAGGCAGCTCCTACAATGAGCAGTTCTTC
NA TRBJ2-2 TRBD2 TRBV7-8 CASSSSLGLVHTGELFF TGTGCCAGCAGCTCGTCTCTGGGACTAGTTCACACCGGGGAGCTGTTTTTT
NA TRBJ2-4 NA TRBV11-2 CASIGPGKQGWNIQYF TGTGCCAGCATCGGGCCGGGAAAGCAGGGGTGGAACATTCAGTACTTC
NA TRBJ1-5 NA TRBV19 CASSFTGARSNQPQHF TGTGCCAGTAGCTTTACCGGTGCACGTAGCAATCAGCCCCAGCATTTT
NA TRBJ2-4 NA TRBV11-2 CASSLGEVAKNIQYF TGTGCCAGCAGCTTAGGTGAGGTAGCCAAAAACATTCAGTACTTC
NA TRBJ1-2 TRBD1 TRBV5-1 CASSLGQGARGYGYTF TGCGCCAGCAGCTTGGGACAGGGGGCGAGAGGCTATGGCTACACCTTC
few TRBJ1-5 NA TRBV2 CASSEALRGQPQHF TGTGCCAGCAGTGAAGCGCTAAGGGGTCAGCCCCAGCATTTT
NA TRBJ2-4 NA TRBV29-1 CSVEDRYKNIQYF TGCAGCGTTGAAGACAGATACAAAAACATTCAGTACTTC
NA TRBJ2-7 NA TRBV30 CAWGEAYEQYF TGTGCCTGGGGCGAGGCATACGAGCAGTACTTC